This T cell receptor beta chain was recorded in a study of shared clonotypes between healthy human individuals. CDR3 size: 16 residues. Trimming removed 3 bases at V and 1 base at J, with 12 bases between. Germline V CDR1 and CDR2: LNHDA, SQIVND (reference sequence). TCRdb's copy holds only in-frame clones and misses some; the assay was immunoSEQ multiplex PCR. The sample consists of approximately 500,000 clones, about 79% of them appearing once. The V gene is TRBV19, the J gene TRBJ1-4; D is possibly TRBD1 (5 bases). This TCR came from a woman aged 40 to 50 in good health. Some clones in this sample may be carry-over from other donors' samples. Sequenced: PBMCs. The CDR3 nucleotides read TGTGCCAGTAGTATTGGGCTGGGGGGAACTAATGAAAAACTGTTTTTT. This codes for CASSIGLGGTNEKLFF.